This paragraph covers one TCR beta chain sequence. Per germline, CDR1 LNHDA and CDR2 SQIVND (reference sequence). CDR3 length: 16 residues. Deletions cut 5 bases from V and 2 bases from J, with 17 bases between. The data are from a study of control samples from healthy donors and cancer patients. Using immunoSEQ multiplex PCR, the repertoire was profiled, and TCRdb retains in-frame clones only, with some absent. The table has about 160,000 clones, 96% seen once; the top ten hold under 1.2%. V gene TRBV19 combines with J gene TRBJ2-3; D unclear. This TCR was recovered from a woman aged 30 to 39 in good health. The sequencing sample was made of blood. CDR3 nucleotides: TGTGCCAGTAGTTTGGACCTGGGGTCACACACAGATACGCAGTATTTT. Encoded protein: CASSLDLGSHTDTQYF.